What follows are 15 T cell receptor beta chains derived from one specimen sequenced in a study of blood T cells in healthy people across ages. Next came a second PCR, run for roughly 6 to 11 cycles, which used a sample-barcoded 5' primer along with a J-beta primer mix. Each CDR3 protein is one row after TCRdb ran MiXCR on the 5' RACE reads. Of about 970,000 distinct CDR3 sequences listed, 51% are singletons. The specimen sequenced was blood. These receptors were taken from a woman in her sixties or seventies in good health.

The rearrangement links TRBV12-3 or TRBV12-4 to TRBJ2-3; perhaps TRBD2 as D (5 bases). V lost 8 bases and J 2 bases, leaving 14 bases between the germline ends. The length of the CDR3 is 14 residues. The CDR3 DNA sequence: TGTGCCAGCGGCCAAGCGGAGAACACAGATACGCAGTATTTT. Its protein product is CASGQAENTDTQYF.

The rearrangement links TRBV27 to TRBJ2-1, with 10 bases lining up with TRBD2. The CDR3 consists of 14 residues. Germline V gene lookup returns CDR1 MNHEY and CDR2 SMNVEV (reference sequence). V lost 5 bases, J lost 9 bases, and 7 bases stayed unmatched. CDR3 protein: CASSILAGTSEQFF. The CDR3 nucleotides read TGTGCCAGCAGTATACTAGCGGGAACGAGTGAGCAGTTCTTC.

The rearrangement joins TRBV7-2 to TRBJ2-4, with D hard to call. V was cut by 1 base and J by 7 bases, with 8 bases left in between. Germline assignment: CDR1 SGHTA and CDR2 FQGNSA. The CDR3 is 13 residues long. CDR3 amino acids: CASSLGLQNIQYF. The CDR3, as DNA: TGTGCCAGCAGCTTAGGGTTGCAGAACATTCAGTACTTC. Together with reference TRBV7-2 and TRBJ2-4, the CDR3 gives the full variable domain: GAGVSQSPSNKVTEKGKDVELRCDPISGHTALYWYRQSLGQGLEFLIYFQGNSAPDKSGLPSDRFSAERTGGSVSTLTIQRTQQEDSAVYLCASSLGLQNIQYFGAGTRLSVL.

CDR3 residues: CASSYEGAPSLYEQYF. The CDR3 DNA is TGTGCCAGCAGTTACGAGGGGGCTCCTTCCCTCTACGAGCAGTACTTC. The chain employs TRBV6-2 or TRBV6-3 and TRBJ2-5; 7 bases match TRBD1. The DNA end is more similar to TRBJ2-7, so the J call may be wrong. Germline V gene sequence: CDR1 MNHEY, CDR2 SVGEGT. The CDR3 length is 16 residues.

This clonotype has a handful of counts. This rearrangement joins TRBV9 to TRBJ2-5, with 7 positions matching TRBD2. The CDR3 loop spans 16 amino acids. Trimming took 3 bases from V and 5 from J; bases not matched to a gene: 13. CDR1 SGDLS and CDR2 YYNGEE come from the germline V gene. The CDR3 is CASSEAGLTTWETQYF. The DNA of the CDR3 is TGTGCCAGCAGCGAAGCGGGACTAACGACCTGGGAGACCCAGTACTTC. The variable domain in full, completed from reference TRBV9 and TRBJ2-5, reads DSGVTQTPKHLITATGQRVTLRCSPRSGDLSVYWYQQSLDQGLQFLIQYYNGEERAKGNILERFSAQQFPDLHSELNLSSLELGDSALYFCASSEAGLTTWETQYFGPGTRLLVL.

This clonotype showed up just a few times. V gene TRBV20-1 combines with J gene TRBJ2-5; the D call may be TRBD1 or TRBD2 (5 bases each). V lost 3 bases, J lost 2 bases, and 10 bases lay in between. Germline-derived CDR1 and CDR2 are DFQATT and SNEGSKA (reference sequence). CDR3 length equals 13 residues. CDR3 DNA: TGCAGTGCTAGGGAGCGGACACAAGAGACCCAGTACTTC. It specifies CSARERTQETQYF.

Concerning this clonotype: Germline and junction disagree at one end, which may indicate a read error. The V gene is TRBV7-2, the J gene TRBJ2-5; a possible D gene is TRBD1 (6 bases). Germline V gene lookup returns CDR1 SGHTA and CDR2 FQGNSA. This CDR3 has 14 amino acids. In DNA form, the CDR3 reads TGTGCCGGCAGCTTAGCACAGGGTCAAGAGACCCAGTACTTC. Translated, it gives CAGSLAQGQETQYF.

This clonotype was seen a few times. CDR3: CASSETDFSYEQYF. The CDR3 DNA is TGTGCCAGCAGCGAAACGGACTTCTCCTACGAGCAGTACTTC. The chain combines TRBV9 with TRBJ2-7; TRBD2 might be the D (5 bases). V lost 3 bases, J lost 0 bases, and 10 bases lay in between. CDR3 length equals 14 residues. Germline CDR1 reads SGDLS; CDR2 reads YYNGEE.

The CDR3 DNA is TGTGCCAGCTCCAAGGGGAGTACTGAAGCTTTCTTT. This gives the protein CASSKGSTEAFF. The chain joins TRBV9 to TRBJ1-1; a possible D gene is TRBD1 (5 bases). Trimming removed 7 bases from V and 5 bases from J, with 12 bases in between. The CDR3 runs 12 residues. The V gene's germline CDR1 is SGDLS and CDR2 YYNGEE. Complete variable domain (other parts from reference TRBV9 and TRBJ1-1): DSGVTQTPKHLITATGQRVTLRCSPRSGDLSVYWYQQSLDQGLQFLIQYYNGEERAKGNILERFSAQQFPDLHSELNLSSLELGDSALYFCASSKGSTEAFFGQGTRLTVV.

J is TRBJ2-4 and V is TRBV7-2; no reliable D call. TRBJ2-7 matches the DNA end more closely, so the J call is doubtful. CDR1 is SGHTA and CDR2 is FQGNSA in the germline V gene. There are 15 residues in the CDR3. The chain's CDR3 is CASSLGNGRTYEQYF. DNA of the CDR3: TGTGCCAGCAGCTTAGGGAACGGCCGCACCTACGAGCAGTACTTC.

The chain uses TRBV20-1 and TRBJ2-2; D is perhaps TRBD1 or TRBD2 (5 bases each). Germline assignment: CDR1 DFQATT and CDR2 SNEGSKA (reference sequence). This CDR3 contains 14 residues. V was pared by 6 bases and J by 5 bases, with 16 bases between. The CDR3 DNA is TGCAGTGCCAGAACGGGACGACGTACCGGGGAGCTGTTTTTT. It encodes CSARTGRRTGELFF.

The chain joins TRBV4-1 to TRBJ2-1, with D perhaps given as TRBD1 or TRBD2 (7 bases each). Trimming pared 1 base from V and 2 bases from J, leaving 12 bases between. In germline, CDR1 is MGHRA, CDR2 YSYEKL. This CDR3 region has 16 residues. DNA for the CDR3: TGCGCCAGCAGCCAAGGGGAGGGGGCCCCCTACAATGAGCAGTTCTTC. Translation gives CASSQGEGAPYNEQFF.

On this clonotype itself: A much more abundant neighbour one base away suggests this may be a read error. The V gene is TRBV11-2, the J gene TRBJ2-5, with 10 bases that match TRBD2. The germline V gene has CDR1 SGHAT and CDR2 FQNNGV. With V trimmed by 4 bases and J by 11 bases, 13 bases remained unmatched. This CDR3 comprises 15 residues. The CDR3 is CASSSVAGGYNEQYF. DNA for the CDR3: TGTGCCAGCAGCTCGGTAGCGGGAGGCTACAATGAGCAGTACTTC.

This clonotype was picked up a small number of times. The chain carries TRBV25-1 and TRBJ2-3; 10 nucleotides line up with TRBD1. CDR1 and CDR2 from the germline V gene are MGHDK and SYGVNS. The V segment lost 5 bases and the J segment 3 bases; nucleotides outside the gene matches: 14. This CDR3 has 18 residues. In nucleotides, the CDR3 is TGTGCCAGCAGTATGTTCACGGGAGGGACAGGGGTGACAGATACGCAGTATTTT. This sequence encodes CASSMFTGGTGVTDTQYF.

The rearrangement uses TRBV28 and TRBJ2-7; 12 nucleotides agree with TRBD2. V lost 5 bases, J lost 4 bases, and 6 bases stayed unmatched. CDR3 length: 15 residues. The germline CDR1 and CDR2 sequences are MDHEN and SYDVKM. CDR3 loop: CASSERLAGAYEQYF. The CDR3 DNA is TGTGCCAGCAGTGAACGACTAGCGGGAGCTTACGAGCAGTACTTC.